The clone carrying this T cell receptor beta chain showed up just a few times. As yet, its antigen is unknown. The data stem from a study of vaccination and CD4 T cells after COVID-19. Overall study: Overlapping SARS-CoV-2, HCoV-NL63, HCoV-OC43 and HCoV-229E spike peptides were used to stimulate cells.

Germline V gene sequence: CDR1 DFQATT, CDR2 SNEGSKA (reference sequence). The V end was cut by 3 bases, the J end by 9 bases, with 12 bases between. The CDR3 is 12 residues long. Time point here: late sampling 161 to 241 days after vaccination in three convalescent patients. Treatment denoted: 10-day PBMC culture with coronavirus spike peptide pools or control peptides (ViraFEST assay). After expanding antigen-specific T cells with peptide pools, ViraFEST sequenced their TCRs. Cells received half-medium changes with fresh IL-2 medium on days 3 and 7. Cultured CD4+ T cell DNA underwent sequencing with the Oncomine TCR Beta short-read assay. CD4+ T cells were cultured, and genomic DNA was extracted from them. From the PCR reads, TCRdb called clonotypes with MiXCR, one entry per CDR3 protein. There are roughly 19,000 distinct CDR3 sequences in the sample; approximately 44% occur only once, and roughly 15% lies in the top ten.

The input for sequencing was CD4+ T cells from blood, cultured in vitro, taken about 7 months after SARS-CoV-2 vaccination. The TCR was taken from a human donor who had recovered from COVID-19. The gene calls are TRBV20-1 and TRBJ1-5; TRBD1 might be the D (5 bases). CDR3 sequence (DNA): TGCAGTGCTAGCGCAGGGTTGAGGCCCCAGCATTTT. It encodes CSASAGLRPQHF.